This TCR beta chain was identified in a study of T-cell memory formation after mild COVID-19 (dated by TCRdb to the early 2020s). At the level of the whole study: Most TCR sequence clusters were specific to one of the two donors. In a couple of donors, T-cell clones that expanded and contracted after mild COVID-19 were tracked by sequencing TCRalpha and TCRbeta repertoires over time. Two young, previously healthy adult volunteers made up the cohort, one male and one female.

PBMCs were isolated by Ficoll-Paque density gradient centrifugation. Paper-wide results and their limitations: Contracting CD4+ clones appeared mostly in the CM and EM memory subsets, whereas CD8+ clones were enriched in EMRA. Only a couple of mild cases were covered in the study, and larger cohorts including severe cases with pre-infection samples were considered necessary. Some responding clones were detected in pre-infection memory, which suggested that pre-existing cross-reactive memory T cells had joined the SARS-CoV-2 response. Clones contracting from day 15 to 85 had balanced CD4/CD8 phenotypes, while a second wave expanding from day 15 to 37 was biased towards CD4+. SARS-CoV-2 specificity was not confirmed for the second-wave clones peaking on day 37.

TCRdb shows the sequencer as Illumina NovaSeq 6000. TCRalpha and TCRbeta cDNA libraries were constructed by 5'RACE with constant-segment primers, with sample barcodes and unique molecular identifiers being introduced. RNA was extracted from every sample with Trizol reagent. Library amplification was performed in two PCR steps, and a second sample barcode and Illumina TruSeq adapters were introduced in the second step. Libraries were sequenced on an Illumina NovaSeq with 2 x 150 bp paired-end reads. The authors processed their data as follows. Demultiplexing of reads and collapsing into UMI-guided consensus sequences were performed with migec v1.2.7. Using mixcr v2.1.11, UMI consensuses were aligned to TRA and TRB V and J templates and then assembled into clonotypes. Clonotypes were classified as expanded or contracted when called significant by both edgeR and NoisET, with noise models trained on biological replicates. For edgeR calls, a false discovery rate-adjusted p below 0.01 and a log2 fold-change threshold of 1 were applied. As an exploratory analysis of dynamics, max-normalized trajectories of the 1000 most abundant clonotypes were examined with PCA combined with hierarchical clustering. The CD4 or CD8 phenotype of responding clones was assigned using the separately sequenced CD4+ and CD8+ repertoires. TCRdb reworked the public reads: Q25 trimming with fastp, MiXCR clone assembly, productive beta chains retained. Each CDR3 protein appears once, grouped with its most common genes and DNA. TCRdb assigned the V and J calls; the authors' analysis was not used. The sample table contains about 190,000 distinct CDR3 sequences; only one count was recorded for around 19% of them. Clones ranked in the top ten supply 2% to 3% of the sample.

The CDR3 sequence holds 13 residues, the cysteine and phenylalanine included. Just the 39-base CDR3 DNA is kept, in frame starting at base 1. Trimming removed 2 bases from V and 5 bases from J, leaving 7 bases between the germline ends. The germline V gene yields ENHRY for CDR1 and SYGVKD for CDR2. This clonotype came up a few times. Its antigen is not yet known. Base qualities are not provided; no much larger clone lies one nucleotide away. The chain uses TRBV10-3 and TRBJ2-1; the D gene cannot be named for sure. Sequencing was performed on PBMCs or a T cell subset sorted from them (not recorded which). The clonotype comes from an adult woman who had mild COVID-19 (a few samples of this study predate the infection). The sample titles of this study are shuffled in the database, so cell type and time point are left out; the donor was told from shared clones. The encoded CDR3 is CAISEGSHNEQFF. The bases read TGTGCCATCAGTGAGGGCAGTCACAATGAGCAGTTCTTC.